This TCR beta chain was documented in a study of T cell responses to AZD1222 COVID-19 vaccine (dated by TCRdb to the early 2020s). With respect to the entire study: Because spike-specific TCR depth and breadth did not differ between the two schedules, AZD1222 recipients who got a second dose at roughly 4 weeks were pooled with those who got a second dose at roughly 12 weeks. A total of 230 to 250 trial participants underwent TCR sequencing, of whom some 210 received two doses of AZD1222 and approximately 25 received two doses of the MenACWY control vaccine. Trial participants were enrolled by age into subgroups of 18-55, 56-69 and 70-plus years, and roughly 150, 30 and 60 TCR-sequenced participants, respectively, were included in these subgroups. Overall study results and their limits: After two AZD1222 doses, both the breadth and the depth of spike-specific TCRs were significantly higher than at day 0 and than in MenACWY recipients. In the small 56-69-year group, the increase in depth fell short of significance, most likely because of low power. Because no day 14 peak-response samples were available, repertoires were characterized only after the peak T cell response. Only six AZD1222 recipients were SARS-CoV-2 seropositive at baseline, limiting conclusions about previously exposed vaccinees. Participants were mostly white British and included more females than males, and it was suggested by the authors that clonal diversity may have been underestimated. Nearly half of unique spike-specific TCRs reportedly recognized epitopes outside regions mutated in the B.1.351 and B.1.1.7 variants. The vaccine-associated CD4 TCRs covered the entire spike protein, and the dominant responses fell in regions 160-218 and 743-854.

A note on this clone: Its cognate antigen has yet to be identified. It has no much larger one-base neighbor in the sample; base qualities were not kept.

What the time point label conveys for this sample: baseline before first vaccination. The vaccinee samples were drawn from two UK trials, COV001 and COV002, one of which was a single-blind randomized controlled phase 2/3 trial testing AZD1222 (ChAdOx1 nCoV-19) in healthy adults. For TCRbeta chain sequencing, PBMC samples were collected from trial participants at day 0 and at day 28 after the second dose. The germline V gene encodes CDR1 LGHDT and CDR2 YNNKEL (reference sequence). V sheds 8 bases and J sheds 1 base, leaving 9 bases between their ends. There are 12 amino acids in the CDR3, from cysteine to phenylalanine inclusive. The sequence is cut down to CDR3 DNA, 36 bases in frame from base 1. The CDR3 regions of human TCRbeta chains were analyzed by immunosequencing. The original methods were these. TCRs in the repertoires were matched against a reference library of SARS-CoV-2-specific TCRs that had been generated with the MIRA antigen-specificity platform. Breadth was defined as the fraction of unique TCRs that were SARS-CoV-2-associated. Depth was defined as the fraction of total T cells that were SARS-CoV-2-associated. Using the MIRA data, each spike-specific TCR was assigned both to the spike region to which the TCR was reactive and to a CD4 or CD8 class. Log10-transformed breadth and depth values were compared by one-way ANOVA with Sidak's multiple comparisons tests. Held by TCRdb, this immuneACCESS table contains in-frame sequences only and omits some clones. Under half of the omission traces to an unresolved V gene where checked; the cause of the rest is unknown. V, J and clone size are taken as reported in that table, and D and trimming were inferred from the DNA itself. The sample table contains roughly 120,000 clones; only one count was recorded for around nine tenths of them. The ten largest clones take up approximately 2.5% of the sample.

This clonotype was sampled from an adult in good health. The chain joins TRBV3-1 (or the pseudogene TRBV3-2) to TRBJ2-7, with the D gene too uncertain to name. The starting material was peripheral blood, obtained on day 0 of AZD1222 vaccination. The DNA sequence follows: TGTGCCAGCGGTTGGGGTTCCTACGAGCAGTACTTC. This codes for CASGWGSYEQYF.